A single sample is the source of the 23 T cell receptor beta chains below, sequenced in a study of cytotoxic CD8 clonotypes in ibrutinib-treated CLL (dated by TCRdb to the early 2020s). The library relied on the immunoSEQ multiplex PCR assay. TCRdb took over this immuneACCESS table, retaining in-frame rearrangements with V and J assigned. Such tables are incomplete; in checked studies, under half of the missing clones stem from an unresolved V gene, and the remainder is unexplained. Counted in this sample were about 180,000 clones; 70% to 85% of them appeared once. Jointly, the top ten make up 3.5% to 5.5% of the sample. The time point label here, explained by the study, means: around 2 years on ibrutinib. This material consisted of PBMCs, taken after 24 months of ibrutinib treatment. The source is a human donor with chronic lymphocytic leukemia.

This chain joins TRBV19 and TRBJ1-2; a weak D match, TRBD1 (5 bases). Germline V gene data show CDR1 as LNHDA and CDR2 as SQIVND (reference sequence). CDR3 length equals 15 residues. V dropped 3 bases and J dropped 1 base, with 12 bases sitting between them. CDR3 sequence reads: CASSIPGKGNYGYTF. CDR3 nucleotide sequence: TGTGCCAGTAGTATTCCAGGGAAGGGTAACTATGGCTACACCTTC.

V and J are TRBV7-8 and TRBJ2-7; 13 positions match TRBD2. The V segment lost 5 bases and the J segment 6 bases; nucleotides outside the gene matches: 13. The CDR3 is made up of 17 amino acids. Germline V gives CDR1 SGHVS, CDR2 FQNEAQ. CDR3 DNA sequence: TGTGCCAGCAGCAGACAGGTCCCGGGACTAGCGGGAATCGAGCAGTACTTC. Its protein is CASSRQVPGLAGIEQYF.

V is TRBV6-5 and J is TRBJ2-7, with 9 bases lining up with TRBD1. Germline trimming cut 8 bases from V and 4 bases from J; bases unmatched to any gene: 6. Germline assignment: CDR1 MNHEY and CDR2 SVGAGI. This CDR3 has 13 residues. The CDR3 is CASYMDRGYEQYF. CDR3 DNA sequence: TGTGCCAGCTACATGGACAGGGGATACGAGCAGTACTTC.

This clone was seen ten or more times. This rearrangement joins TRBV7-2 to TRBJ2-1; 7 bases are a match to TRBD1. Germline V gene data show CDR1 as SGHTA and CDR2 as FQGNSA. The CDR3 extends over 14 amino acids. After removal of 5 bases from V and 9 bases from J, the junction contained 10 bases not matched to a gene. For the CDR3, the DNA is TGTGCCAGCAGCACCCGACAGGGAAAGGGTGAGCAGTTCTTC. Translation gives CASSTRQGKGEQFF.

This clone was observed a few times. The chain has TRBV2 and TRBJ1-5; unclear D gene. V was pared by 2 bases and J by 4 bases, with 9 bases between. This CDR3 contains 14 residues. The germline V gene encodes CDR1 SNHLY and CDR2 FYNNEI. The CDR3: CASSEIVTNQPQHF. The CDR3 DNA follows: TGTGCCAGCAGTGAAATAGTAACGAATCAGCCCCAGCATTTT.

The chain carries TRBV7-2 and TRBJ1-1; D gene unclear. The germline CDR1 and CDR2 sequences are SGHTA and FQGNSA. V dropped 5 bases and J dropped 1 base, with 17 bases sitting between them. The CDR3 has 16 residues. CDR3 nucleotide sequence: TGTGCCAGCAGCCCAAAAGGCACTAACGGGAACACTGAAGCTTTCTTT. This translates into CASSPKGTNGNTEAFF.

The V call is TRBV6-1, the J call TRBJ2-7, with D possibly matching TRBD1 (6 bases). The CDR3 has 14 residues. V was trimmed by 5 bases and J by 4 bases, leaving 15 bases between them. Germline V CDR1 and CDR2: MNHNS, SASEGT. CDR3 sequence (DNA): TGTGCCAGCAGTTCACAGGGTGTAGCGTACGAGCAGTACTTC. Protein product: CASSSQGVAYEQYF.

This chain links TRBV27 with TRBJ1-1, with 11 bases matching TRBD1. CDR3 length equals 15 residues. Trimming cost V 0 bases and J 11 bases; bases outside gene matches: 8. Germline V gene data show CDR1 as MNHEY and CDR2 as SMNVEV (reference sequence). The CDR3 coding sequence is TGTGCCAGCAGTTTATCCGGGACAGGGGGTGGGGTGGCTTTCTTT. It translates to CASSLSGTGGGVAFF.

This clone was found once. CDR3 residues: CASSPGQGKANQPQHF. The CDR3 region has the DNA TGTGCCAGCAGCCCCGGACAGGGAAAGGCGAATCAGCCCCAGCATTTT. The V and J genes are TRBV9 and TRBJ1-5; 8 nucleotides match TRBD1. The CDR3 runs to 16 residues. V shed 4 bases and J 4 bases; nucleotides not matched to a gene: 10. Germline V gene data show CDR1 as SGDLS and CDR2 as YYNGEE.

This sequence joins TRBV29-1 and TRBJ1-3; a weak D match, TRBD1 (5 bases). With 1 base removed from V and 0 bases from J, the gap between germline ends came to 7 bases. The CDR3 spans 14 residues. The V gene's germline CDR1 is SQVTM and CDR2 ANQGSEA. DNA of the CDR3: TGCAGCGTTGAAGCAGGGTCCTCTGGAAACACCATATATTTT. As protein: CSVEAGSSGNTIYF.

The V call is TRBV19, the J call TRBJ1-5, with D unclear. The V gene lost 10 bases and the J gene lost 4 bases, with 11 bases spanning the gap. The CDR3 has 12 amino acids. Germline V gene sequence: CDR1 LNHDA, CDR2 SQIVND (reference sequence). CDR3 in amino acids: CATGLGNQPQHF. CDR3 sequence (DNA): TGTGCCACCGGTCTGGGGAATCAGCCCCAGCATTTT.

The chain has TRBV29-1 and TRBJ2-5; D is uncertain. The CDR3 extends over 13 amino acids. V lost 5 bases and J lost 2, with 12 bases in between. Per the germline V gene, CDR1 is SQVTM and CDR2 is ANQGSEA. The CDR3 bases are TGCAGCGTTTGGATTCCTTTACAAGAGACCCAGTACTTC. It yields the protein CSVWIPLQETQYF.

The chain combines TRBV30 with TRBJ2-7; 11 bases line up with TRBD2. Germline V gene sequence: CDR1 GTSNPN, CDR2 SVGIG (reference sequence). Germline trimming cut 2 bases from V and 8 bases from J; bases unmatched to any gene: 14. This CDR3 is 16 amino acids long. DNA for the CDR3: TGTGCCTGGAGTAGGCCCGGGACTAGCGGCTGGCGAAAGCAGTACTTC. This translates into CAWSRPGTSGWRKQYF. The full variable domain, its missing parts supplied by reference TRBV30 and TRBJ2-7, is SQTIHQWPATLVQPVGSPLSLECTVEGTSNPNLYWYRQAAGRGLQLLFYSVGIGQISSEVPQNLSASRPQDRQFILSSKKLLLSDSGFYLCAWSRPGTSGWRKQYFGPGTRLTVT.

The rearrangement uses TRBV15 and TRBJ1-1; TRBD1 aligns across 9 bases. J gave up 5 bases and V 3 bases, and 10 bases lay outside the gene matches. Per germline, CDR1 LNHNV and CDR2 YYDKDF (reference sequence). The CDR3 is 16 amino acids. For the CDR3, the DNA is TGTGCCACCAGCAGCCCGTGGGGACAGGGAAAAACTGAAGCTTTCTTT. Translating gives CATSSPWGQGKTEAFF.

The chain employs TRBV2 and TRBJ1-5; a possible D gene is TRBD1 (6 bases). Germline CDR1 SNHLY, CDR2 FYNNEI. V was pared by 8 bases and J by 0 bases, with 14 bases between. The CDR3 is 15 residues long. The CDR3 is CASSQGINSNQPQHF. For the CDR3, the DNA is TGTGCCAGCTCGCAGGGGATTAATAGCAATCAGCCCCAGCATTTT.

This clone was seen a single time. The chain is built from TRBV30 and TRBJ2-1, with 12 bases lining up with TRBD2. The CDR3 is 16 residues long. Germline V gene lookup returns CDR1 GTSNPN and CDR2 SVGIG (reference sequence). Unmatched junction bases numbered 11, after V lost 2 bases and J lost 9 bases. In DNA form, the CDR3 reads TGTGCCTGGAGTCCCCCCCTAGCGGGAGGGCAGGGTGAGCAGTTCTTC. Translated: CAWSPPLAGGQGEQFF.

The CDR3 sequence is CASSLEKGVVHTEAFF. In DNA form, the CDR3 reads TGCGCCAGCAGCTTGGAAAAGGGAGTGGTGCACACTGAAGCTTTCTTT. The chain has TRBV5-1 and TRBJ1-1; D gene uncertain. Germline V gives CDR1 SGHRS, CDR2 YFSETQ. CDR3 length: 16 residues. The ends were cut back, 0 bases at V and 3 bases at J, with 15 bases in the middle.

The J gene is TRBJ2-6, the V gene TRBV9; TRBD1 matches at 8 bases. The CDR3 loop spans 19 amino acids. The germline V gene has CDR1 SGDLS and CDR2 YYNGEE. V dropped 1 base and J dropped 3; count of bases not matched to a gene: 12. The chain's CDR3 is CASSVRTGTGFGGANVLTF. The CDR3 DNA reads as TGTGCCAGCAGCGTACGGACCGGGACAGGCTTTGGTGGGGCCAACGTCCTGACTTTC.

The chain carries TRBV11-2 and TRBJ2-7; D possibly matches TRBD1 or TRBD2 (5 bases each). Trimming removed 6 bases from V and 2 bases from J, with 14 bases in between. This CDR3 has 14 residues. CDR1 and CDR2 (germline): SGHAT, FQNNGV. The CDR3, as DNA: TGTGCCAGCAGTCGTAGGGACGGAGCCTACGAGCAGTACTTC. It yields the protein CASSRRDGAYEQYF.

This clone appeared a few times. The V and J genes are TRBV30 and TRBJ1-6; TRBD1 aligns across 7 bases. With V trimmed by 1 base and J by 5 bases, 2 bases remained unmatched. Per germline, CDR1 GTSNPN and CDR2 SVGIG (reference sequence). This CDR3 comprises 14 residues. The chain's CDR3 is CAWSEGANNSPLHF. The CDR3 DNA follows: TGTGCCTGGAGTGAGGGGGCCAATAATTCACCCCTCCACTTT. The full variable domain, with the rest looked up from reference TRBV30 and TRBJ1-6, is SQTIHQWPATLVQPVGSPLSLECTVEGTSNPNLYWYRQAAGRGLQLLFYSVGIGQISSEVPQNLSASRPQDRQFILSSKKLLLSDSGFYLCAWSEGANNSPLHFGNGTRLTVT.

CDR3 nucleotide sequence: TGTGCCAGCAGCTCCGTGGAGGTAAACCACGAGCAGTACTTC. This codes for CASSSVEVNHEQYF. V gene TRBV2 combines with J gene TRBJ2-7, with D tentatively TRBD2 (5 bases). With 6 bases removed from V and 5 bases from J, the gap between germline ends came to 17 bases. The germline V gene has CDR1 SNHLY and CDR2 FYNNEI. This CDR3 is 14 amino acids long.

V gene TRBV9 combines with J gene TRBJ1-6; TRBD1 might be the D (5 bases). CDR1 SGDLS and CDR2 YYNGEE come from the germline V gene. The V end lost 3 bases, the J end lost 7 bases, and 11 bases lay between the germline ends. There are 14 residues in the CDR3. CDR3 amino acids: CASSGPGRNSPLHF. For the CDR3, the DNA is TGTGCCAGCAGCGGGCCGGGACGGAATTCACCCCTCCACTTT.

CDR3 protein: CASSYSTGLGTEAFF. CDR3 nucleotide sequence: TGTGCCAGCAGTTACTCGACAGGGCTAGGGACTGAAGCTTTCTTT. The gene calls are TRBV6-5 and TRBJ1-1, with TRBD1 identical over 7 bases. J gave up 5 bases and V 0 bases, and 6 bases lay outside the gene matches. The CDR3 runs to 15 residues. Germline V gives CDR1 MNHEY, CDR2 SVGAGI.